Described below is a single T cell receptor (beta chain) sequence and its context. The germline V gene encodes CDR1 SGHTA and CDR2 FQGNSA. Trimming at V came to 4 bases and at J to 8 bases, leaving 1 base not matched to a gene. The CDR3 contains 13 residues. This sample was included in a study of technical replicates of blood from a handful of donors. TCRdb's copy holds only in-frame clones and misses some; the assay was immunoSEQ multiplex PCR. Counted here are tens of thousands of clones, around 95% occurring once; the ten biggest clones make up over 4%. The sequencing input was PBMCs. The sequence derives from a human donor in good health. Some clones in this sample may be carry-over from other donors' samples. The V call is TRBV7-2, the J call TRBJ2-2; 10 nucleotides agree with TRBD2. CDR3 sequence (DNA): TGTGCCAGCAGCTCGACTAGCGGGGGGGAGCTGTTTTTT. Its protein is CASSSTSGGELFF.